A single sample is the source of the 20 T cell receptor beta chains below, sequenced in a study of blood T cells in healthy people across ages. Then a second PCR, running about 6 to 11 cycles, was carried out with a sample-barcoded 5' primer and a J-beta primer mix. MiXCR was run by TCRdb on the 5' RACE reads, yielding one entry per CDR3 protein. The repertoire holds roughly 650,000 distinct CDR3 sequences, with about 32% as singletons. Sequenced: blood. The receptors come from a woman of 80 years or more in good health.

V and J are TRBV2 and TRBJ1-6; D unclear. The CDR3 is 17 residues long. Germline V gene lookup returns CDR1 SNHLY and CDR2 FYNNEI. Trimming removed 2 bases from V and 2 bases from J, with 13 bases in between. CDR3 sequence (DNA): TGTGCCAGCAGTGAATTTCTTGGAATCACCTATAATTCACCCCTCCACTTT. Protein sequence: CASSEFLGITYNSPLHF.

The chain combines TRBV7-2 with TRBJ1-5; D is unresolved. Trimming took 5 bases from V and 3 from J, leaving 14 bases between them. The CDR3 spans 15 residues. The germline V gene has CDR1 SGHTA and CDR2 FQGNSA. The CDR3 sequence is CASSRILGLNQPQHF. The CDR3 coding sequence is TGTGCCAGCAGCCGGATCCTGGGCCTCAATCAGCCCCAGCATTTT. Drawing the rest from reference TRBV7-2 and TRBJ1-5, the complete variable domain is GAGVSQSPSNKVTEKGKDVELRCDPISGHTALYWYRQSLGQGLEFLIYFQGNSAPDKSGLPSDRFSAERTGGSVSTLTIQRTQQEDSAVYLCASSRILGLNQPQHFGDGTRLSIL.

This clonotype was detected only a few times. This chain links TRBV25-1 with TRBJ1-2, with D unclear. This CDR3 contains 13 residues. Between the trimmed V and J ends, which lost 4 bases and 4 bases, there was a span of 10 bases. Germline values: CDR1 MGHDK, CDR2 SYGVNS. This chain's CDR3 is CASSGLGAYGYTF. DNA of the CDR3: TGTGCCAGCAGTGGGTTGGGAGCCTATGGCTACACCTTC.

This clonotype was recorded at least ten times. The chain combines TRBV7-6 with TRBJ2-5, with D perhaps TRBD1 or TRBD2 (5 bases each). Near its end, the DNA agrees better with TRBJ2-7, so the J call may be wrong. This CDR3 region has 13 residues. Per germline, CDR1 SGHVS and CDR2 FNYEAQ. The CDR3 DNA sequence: TGTGCCAGCAGCTCCGCCGGGGCTGGCGAGCAGTACTTC. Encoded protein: CASSSAGAGEQYF.

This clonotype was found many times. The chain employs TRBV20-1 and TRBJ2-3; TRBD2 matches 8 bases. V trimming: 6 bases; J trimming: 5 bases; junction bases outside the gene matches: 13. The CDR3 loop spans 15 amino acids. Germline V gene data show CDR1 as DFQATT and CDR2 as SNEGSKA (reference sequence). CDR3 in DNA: TGCAGTGCCCCGGTCTTTCGGGGGGGCAAAGATACGCAGTATTTT. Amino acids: CSAPVFRGGKDTQYF.

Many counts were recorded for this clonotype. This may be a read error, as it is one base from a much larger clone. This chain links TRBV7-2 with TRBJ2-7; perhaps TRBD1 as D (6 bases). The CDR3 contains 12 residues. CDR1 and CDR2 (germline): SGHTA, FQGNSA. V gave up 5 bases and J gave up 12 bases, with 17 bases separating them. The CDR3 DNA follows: TGTGCCAGCAGCCCAGTTGTAGGACAGCGGTACTTC. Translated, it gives CASSPVVGQRYF. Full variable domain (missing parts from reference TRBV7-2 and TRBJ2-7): GAGVSQSPSNKVTEKGKDVELRCDPISGHTALYWYRQSLGQGLEFLIYFQGNSAPDKSGLPSDRFSAERTGGSVSTLTIQRTQQEDSAVYLCASSPVVGQRYFGPGTRLTVT.

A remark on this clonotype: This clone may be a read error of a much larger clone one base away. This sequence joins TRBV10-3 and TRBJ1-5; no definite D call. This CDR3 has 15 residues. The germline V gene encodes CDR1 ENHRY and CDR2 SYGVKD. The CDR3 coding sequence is TGTGCCATCAGTCAGTCGCTCAGTAGCAATCAGCCCCAGCATTTT. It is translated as CAISQSLSSNQPQHF.

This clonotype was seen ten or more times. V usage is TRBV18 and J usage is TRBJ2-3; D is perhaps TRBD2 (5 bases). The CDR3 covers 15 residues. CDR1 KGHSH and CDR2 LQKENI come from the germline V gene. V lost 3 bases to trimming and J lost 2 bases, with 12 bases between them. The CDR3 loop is CASSPFSGSTDTQYF. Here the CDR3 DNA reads TGTGCCAGCTCACCGTTTTCGGGATCCACAGATACGCAGTATTTT.

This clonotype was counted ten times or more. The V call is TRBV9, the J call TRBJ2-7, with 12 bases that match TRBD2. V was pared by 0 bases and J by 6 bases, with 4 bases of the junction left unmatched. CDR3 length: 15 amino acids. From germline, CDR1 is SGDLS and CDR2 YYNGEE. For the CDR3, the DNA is TGTGCCAGCAGCGTAGGGGCTAGCGGGGGGGGCGAGCAGTACTTC. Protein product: CASSVGASGGGEQYF.

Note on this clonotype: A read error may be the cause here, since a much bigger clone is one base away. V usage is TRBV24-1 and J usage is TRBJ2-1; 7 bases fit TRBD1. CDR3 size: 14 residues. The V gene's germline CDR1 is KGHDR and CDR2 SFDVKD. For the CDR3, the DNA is TGTGCCACCAGTGAGGTACGGACAGGCAATGGGCAGTTCTTC. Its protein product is CATSEVRTGNGQFF.

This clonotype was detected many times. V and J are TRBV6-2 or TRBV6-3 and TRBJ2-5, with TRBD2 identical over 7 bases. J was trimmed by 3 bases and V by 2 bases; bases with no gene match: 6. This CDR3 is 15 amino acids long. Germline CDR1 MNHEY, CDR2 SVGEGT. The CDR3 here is CASSYPRGGEETQYF. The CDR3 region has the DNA TGTGCCAGCAGTTACCCGAGGGGAGGGGAAGAGACCCAGTACTTC.

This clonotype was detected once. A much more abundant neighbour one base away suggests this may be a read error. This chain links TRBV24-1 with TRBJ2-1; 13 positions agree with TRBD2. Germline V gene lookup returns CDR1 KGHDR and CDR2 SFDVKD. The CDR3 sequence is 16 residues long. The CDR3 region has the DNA TGTGCCACCAGTGACACTAGCGGGGGGGGCAACAATGGGCAGTTCTTC. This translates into CATSDTSGGGNNGQFF.

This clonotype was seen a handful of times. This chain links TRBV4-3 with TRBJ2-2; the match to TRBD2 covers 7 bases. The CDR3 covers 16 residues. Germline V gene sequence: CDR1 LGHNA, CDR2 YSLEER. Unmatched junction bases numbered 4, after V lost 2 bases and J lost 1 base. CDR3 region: CASSQQTSLNTGELFF. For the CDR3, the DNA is TGCGCCAGCAGCCAACAGACTAGCCTGAACACCGGGGAGCTGTTTTTT.

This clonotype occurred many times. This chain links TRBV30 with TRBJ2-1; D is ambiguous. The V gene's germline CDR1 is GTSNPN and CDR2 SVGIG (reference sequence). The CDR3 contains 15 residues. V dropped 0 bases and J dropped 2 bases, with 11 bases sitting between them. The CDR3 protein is CAWSVLRRTYNEQFF. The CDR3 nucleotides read TGTGCCTGGAGTGTACTGAGACGGACCTACAATGAGCAGTTCTTC. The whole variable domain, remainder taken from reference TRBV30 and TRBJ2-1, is SQTIHQWPATLVQPVGSPLSLECTVEGTSNPNLYWYRQAAGRGLQLLFYSVGIGQISSEVPQNLSASRPQDRQFILSSKKLLLSDSGFYLCAWSVLRRTYNEQFFGPGTRLTVL.

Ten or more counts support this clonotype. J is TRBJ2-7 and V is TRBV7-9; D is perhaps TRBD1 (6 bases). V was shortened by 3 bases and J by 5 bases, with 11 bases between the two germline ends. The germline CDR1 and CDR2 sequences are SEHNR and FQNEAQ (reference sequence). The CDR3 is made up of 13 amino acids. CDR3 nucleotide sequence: TGTGCCAGCAGCTTTCGCAGGGGCGACGAGCAGTACTTC. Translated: CASSFRRGDEQYF.

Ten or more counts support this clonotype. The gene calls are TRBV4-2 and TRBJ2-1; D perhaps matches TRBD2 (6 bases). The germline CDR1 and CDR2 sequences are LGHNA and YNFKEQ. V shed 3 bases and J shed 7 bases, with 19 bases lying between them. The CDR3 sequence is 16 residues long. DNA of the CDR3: TGTGCCAGCAGCCAGGCGGGACTCCCAACGGGAAATGAGCAGTTCTTC. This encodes CASSQAGLPTGNEQFF.

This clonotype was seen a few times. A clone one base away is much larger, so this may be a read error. CDR3 sequence: CASSIIGNEQYF. The CDR3, as DNA: TGCGCCAGCAGCATTATTGGAAATGAGCAGTACTTC. This chain uses TRBV5-1 with TRBJ2-7; D uncertain. The CDR3 runs to 12 residues. Germline assignment: CDR1 SGHRS and CDR2 YFSETQ. Trimming shortened V by 4 bases and J by 7 bases, and 12 bases separated the two germline ends.

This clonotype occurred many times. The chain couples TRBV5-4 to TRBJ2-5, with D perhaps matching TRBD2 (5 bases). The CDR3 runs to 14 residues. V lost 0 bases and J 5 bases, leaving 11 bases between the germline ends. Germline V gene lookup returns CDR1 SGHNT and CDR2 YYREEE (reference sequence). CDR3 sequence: CASSLGREAETQYF. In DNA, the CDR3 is TGTGCCAGCAGCTTGGGTCGGGAAGCTGAGACCCAGTACTTC.

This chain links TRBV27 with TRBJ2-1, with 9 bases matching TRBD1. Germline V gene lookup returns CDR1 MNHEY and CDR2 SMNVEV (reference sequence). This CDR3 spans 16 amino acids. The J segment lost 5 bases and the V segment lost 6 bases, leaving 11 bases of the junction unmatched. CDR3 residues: CASSLRLTGGNNEQFF. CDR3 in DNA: TGTGCCAGCAGCTTAAGGTTGACAGGGGGAAACAATGAGCAGTTCTTC.

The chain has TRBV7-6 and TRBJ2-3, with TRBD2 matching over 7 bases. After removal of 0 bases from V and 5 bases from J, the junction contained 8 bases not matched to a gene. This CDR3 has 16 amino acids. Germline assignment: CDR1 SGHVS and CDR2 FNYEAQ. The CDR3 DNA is TGTGCCAGCAGCTTAGCAGGGACTAATAGGGTAGATACGCAGTATTTT. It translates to CASSLAGTNRVDTQYF.